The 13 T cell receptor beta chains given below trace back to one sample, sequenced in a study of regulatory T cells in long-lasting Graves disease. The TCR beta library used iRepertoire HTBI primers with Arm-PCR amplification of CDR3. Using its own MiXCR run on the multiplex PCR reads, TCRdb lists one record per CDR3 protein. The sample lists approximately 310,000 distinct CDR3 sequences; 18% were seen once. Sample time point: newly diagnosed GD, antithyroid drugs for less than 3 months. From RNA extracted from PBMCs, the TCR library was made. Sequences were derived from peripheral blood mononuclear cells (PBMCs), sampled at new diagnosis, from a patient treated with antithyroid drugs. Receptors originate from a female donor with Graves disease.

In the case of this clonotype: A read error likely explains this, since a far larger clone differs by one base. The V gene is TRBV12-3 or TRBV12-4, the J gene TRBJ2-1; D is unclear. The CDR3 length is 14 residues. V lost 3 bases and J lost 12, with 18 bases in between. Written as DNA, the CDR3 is TGTGCCAGCAGTTTCGGGTCGTATACGAGTGGGCAGTTCTTC. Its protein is CASSFGSYTSGQFF.

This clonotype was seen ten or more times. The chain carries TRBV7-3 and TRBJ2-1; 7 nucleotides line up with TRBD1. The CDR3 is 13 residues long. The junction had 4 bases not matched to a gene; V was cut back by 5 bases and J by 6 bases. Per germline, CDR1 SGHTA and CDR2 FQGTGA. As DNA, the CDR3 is TGTGCCAGCAGCCATACAGGGGCCAATGAGCAGTTCTTC. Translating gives CASSHTGANEQFF.

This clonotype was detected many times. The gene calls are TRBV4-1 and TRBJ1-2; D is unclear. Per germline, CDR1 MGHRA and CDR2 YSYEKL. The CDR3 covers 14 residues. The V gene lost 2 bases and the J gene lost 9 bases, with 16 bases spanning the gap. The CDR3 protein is CASSQSQAAPSYTF. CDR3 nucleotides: TGCGCCAGCAGCCAAAGCCAGGCTGCCCCTAGCTACACCTTC.

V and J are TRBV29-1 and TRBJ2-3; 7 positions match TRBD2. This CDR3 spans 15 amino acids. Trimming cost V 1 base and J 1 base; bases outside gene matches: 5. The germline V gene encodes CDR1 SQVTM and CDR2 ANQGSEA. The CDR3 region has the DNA TGCAGCGTTGAAGTAACCGGACTAGGCACAGATACGCAGTATTTT. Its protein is CSVEVTGLGTDTQYF.

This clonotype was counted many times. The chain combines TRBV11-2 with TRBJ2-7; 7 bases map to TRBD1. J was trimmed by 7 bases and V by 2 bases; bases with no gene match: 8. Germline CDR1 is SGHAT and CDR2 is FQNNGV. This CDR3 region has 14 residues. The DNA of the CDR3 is TGTGCCAGCAGCTTATCCAAGGGGGCGGGTGAGCAGTACTTC. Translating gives CASSLSKGAGEQYF.

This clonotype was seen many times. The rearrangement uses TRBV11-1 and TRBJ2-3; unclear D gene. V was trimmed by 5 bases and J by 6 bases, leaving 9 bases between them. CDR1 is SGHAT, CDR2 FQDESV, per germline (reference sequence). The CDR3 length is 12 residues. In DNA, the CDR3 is TGTGCCAGCAGCCCCGCGGTTGATACGCAGTATTTT. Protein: CASSPAVDTQYF.

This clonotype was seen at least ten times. The chain's CDR3 is CASSVDRVSGNTIYF. Here the CDR3 DNA reads TGTGCCAGCAGTGTGGACAGGGTCTCTGGAAACACCATATATTTT. The V call is TRBV2, the J call TRBJ1-3; the match to TRBD1 covers 8 bases. The CDR3 has 15 amino acids. V shed 4 bases, J shed 0 bases, and the junction held 2 bases outside the gene matches. Germline values: CDR1 SNHLY, CDR2 FYNNEI. The full variable domain, rest sourced from reference TRBV2 and TRBJ1-3, is EPEVTQTPSHQVTQMGQEVILRCVPISNHLYFYWYRQILGQKVEFLVSFYNNEISEKSEIFDDQFSVERPDGSNFTLKIRSTKLEDSAMYFCASSVDRVSGNTIYFGEGSWLTVV.

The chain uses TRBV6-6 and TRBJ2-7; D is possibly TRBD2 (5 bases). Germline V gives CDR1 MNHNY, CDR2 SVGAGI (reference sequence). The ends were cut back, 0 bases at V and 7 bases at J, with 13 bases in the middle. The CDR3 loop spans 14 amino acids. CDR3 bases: TGTGCCAGCAGTTACTCGGAGGAGGTGGGAGAGCAGTACTTC. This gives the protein CASSYSEEVGEQYF.

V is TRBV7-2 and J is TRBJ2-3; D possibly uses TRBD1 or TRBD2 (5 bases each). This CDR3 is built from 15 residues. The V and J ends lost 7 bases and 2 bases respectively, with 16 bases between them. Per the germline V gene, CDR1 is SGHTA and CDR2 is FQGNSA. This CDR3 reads CASKGASRYTDTQYF. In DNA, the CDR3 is TGTGCCAGCAAAGGGGCTAGCCGATACACAGATACGCAGTATTTT.

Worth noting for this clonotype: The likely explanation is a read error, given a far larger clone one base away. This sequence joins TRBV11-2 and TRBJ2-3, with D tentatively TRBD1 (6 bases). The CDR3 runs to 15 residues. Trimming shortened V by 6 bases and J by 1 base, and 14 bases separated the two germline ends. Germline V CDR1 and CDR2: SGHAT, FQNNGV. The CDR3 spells CASRGTKAGTDTQYF. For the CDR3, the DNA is TGTGCCAGCAGGGGGACAAAGGCGGGCACAGATACGCAGTATTTT.

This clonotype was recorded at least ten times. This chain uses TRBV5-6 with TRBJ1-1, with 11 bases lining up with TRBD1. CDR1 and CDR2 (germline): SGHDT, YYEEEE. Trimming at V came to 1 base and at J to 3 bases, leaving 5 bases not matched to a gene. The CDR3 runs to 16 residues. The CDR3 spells CASSLLPGQGDTEAFF. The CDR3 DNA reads TGTGCCAGCAGCTTGCTACCGGGACAGGGGGACACTGAAGCTTTCTTT.

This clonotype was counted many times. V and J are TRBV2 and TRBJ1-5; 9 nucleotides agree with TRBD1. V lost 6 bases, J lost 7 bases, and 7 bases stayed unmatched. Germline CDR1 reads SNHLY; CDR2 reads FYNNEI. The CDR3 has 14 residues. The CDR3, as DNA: TGTGCCAGCAGAGATGACAGGGGGAAACAGCCCCAGCATTTT. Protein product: CASRDDRGKQPQHF.

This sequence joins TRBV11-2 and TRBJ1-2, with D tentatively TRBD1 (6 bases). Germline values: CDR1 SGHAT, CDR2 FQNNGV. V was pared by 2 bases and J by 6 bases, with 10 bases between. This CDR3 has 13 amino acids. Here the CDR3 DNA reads TGTGCCAGCAGCTTAAAGCCAGGGGATGGCTACACCTTC. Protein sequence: CASSLKPGDGYTF.